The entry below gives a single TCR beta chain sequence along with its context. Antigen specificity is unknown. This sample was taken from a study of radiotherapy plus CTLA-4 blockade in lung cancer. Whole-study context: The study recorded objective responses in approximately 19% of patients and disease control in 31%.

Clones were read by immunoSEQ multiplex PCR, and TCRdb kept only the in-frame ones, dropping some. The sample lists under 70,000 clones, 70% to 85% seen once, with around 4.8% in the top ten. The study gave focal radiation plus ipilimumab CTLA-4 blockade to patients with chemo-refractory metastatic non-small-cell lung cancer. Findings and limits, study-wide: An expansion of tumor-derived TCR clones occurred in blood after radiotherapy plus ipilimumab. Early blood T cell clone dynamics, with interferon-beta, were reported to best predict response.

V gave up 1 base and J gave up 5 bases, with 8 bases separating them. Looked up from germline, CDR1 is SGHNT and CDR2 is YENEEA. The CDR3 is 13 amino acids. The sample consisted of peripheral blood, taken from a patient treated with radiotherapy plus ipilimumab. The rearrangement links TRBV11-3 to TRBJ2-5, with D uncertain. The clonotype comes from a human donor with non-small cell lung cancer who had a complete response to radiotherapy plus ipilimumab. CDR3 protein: CASSLGQVETQYF. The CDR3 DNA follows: TGTGCCAGCAGCTTAGGGCAGGTCGAGACCCAGTACTTC.